Detailed here is one T cell receptor (beta chain). This sample is drawn from a study of blood T cell repertoires in COVID-19. In the study overall: Some COVID-19 samples were acute and others convalescent; all came from the United States, Italy and Spain. Nucleic acid was either cDNA or gDNA, and it came from T cells, B-cell-depleted T cells, or PBMCs.

Authors' processing steps: How many nucleated cells were present was estimated from reference gene primer amplification. Assay: immunoSEQ multiplex PCR; the TCRdb copy retains only in-frame clones and omits some. The V and J calls and clone size were taken over from that table, and D and trimming were inferred from the DNA. The sample yields roughly 440,000 clones, approximately 88% seen once. The CDR3 is 15 residues long. The J segment lost 7 bases and the V segment lost 6 bases, leaving 9 bases of the junction unmatched. CDR1 is MNHNS and CDR2 is SASEGT in the germline V gene. Seattle-derived patients entered the study during active infection and were followed longitudinally.

Sequences were obtained from peripheral blood. The source of this sequence is a woman between 50 and 59 years old with COVID-19, enrolled during active disease. The chain carries TRBV6-1 and TRBJ1-5; 10 bases are shared with TRBD1. CDR3 nucleotide sequence: TGTGCCAGCAGCTTTGTAGGGACAGGGGCACAGCCCCAGCATTTT. This codes for CASSFVGTGAQPQHF.